Presented here are 29 T cell receptor beta chains from one specimen sequenced in a study of blood T cell repertoires in COVID-19. Generated by immunoSEQ multiplex PCR, the TCRdb table keeps only in-frame clones and is missing some. This table holds approximately 94,000 clones, around four fifths found once. Material for sequencing was peripheral blood. The receptors originated from a woman in her 70s with acute or convalescent COVID-19.

This clone has more than one count but fewer than ten. The chain employs TRBV6-5 and TRBJ2-7, with TRBD1 identical over 9 bases. Germline V lookup: CDR1 MNHEY, CDR2 SVGAGI. The CDR3 length is 13 residues. V was clipped by 6 bases and J by 7 bases; unmatched bases: 7. CDR3 sequence (DNA): TGTGCCAGCAGATGGGACAGGGCGTCAGAGCAGTACGTC. Protein product: CASRWDRASEQYV.

The chain joins TRBV19 to TRBJ1-1, with 11 positions matching TRBD1. Per the germline V gene, CDR1 is LNHDA and CDR2 is SQIVND (reference sequence). After removal of 4 bases from V and 5 bases from J, the junction contained 6 bases not matched to a gene. CDR3 length: 15 amino acids. CDR3 in amino acids: CASSTGTGGGTEAFF. CDR3 nucleotides: TGTGCCAGTAGTACCGGGACAGGGGGTGGAACTGAAGCTTTCTTT. Together with reference TRBV19 and TRBJ1-1, the CDR3 gives the full variable domain: DGGITQSPKYLFRKEGQNVTLSCEQNLNHDAMYWYRQDPGQGLRLIYYSQIVNDFQKGDIAEGYSVSREKKESFPLTVTSAQKNPTAFYLCASSTGTGGGTEAFFGQGTRLTVV.

The chain has TRBV12-3 or TRBV12-4 and TRBJ2-2; D unclear. V dropped 3 bases and J dropped 0 bases, with 2 bases sitting between them. The CDR3 loop spans 13 amino acids. CDR3 sequence reads: CASSFTNTGELFF. DNA of the CDR3: TGTGCCAGCAGTTTTACGAACACCGGGGAGCTGTTTTTT.

The chain is built from TRBV5-1 and TRBJ2-3; 7 bases align to TRBD1. V gave up 4 bases and J gave up 1 base; unmatched junction bases: 3. The length of the CDR3 is 14 residues. CDR1 and CDR2 from the germline V gene are SGHRS and YFSETQ. The DNA for the CDR3 is TGCGCCAGCAGCACCGGACAGGGCACAGATACGCAGTATTTT. Its protein product is CASSTGQGTDTQYF.

The chain combines TRBV11-2 with TRBJ2-3; tentatively, D is TRBD1 (5 bases). Germline values: CDR1 SGHAT, CDR2 FQNNGV. The CDR3 extends over 18 amino acids. V was cut by 4 bases and J by 1 base, with 21 bases left in between. The CDR3 is CASSWRLGVDTGTDTQYF. The DNA of the CDR3 is TGTGCCAGCAGCTGGAGATTAGGGGTGGATACCGGCACAGATACGCAGTATTTT. Supplemented by reference TRBV11-2 and TRBJ2-3, the full variable domain reads EAGVAQSPRYKIIEKRQSVAFWCNPISGHATLYWYQQILGQGPKLLIQFQNNGVVDDSQLPKDRFSAERLKGVDSTLKIQPAKLEDSAVYLCASSWRLGVDTGTDTQYFGPGTRLTVL.

This clone was observed once. The chain has TRBV19 and TRBJ1-2; 9 nucleotides agree with TRBD1. Trimming took 6 bases from V and 5 from J; bases not matched to a gene: 4. There are 13 residues in the CDR3. Germline V CDR1 and CDR2: LNHDA, SQIVND (reference sequence). The chain's CDR3 is CASSLDRGYGYTF. Written as DNA, the CDR3 is TGTGCCAGTAGCCTGGACAGGGGTTATGGCTACACCTTC. The full variable domain, completed using reference TRBV19 and TRBJ1-2, is DGGITQSPKYLFRKEGQNVTLSCEQNLNHDAMYWYRQDPGQGLRLIYYSQIVNDFQKGDIAEGYSVSREKKESFPLTVTSAQKNPTAFYLCASSLDRGYGYTFGSGTRLTVV.

This clone was observed once. The chain has TRBV9 and TRBJ1-6; 8 bases align to TRBD1. This CDR3 has 13 amino acids. CDR1 is SGDLS, CDR2 YYNGEE, per germline. V lost 4 bases and J lost 10; bases outside the gene matches: 4. In DNA, the CDR3 is TGTGCCAGCAGCCCCGGGACAGGCTCACCCCTCCACTTT. It is translated as CASSPGTGSPLHF.

The V gene is TRBV15, the J gene TRBJ2-1; D possibly corresponds to TRBD2 (6 bases). Trimming removed 8 bases at V and 4 bases at J, with 18 bases between. The germline gives CDR1 LNHNV, CDR2 YYDKDF (reference sequence). This CDR3 spans 15 amino acids. CDR3 coding DNA: TGTGCCACCTTTGGCTCGGGACTGCGGTACAATGAGCAGTTCTTC. Translated: CATFGSGLRYNEQFF.

The rearrangement joins TRBV6-5 to TRBJ1-5, with D possibly TRBD1 on 5 matching bases. The CDR3 loop spans 15 amino acids. V shed 6 bases and J shed 2 bases, with 14 bases lying between them. Germline values: CDR1 MNHEY, CDR2 SVGAGI. The CDR3 is CASRSGRGGNQPQHF. The CDR3 DNA reads TGTGCCAGCAGATCGGGACGCGGGGGCAATCAGCCCCAGCATTTT.

V is TRBV7-3 and J is TRBJ2-7; D perhaps matches TRBD1 (6 bases). V gave up 3 bases and J gave up 3 bases, with 15 bases separating them. Looked up from germline, CDR1 is SGHTA and CDR2 is FQGTGA. The CDR3 runs 15 residues. The CDR3 sequence: CASSLGHSDHYEQYF. DNA for the CDR3: TGTGCCAGCAGCTTGGGACACTCGGACCACTACGAGCAGTACTTC.

The chain has TRBV4-1 and TRBJ2-3, with 8 positions matching TRBD2. The length of the CDR3 is 17 residues. Germline-derived CDR1 and CDR2 are MGHRA and YSYEKL. V shed 4 bases, J shed 2 bases, and the junction held 11 bases outside the gene matches. The CDR3 bases are TGCGCCAGCAGCCTTGACCAACTAGCGGAATTCACAGATACGCAGTATTTT. It encodes CASSLDQLAEFTDTQYF.

This chain uses TRBV28 with TRBJ1-2; D is possibly TRBD1 (5 bases). Trimming took 6 bases from V and 9 from J, leaving 14 bases between them. The CDR3 length is 12 residues. Per the germline V gene, CDR1 is MDHEN and CDR2 is SYDVKM. CDR3: CASSLTGVSYTF. CDR3 bases: TGTGCCAGCAGCCTGACGGGGGTAAGCTACACCTTC.

The rearrangement joins TRBV11-3 to TRBJ1-1, with D tentatively TRBD1 (5 bases). The CDR3 consists of 15 residues. V was clipped by 1 base and J by 5 bases, with 14 bases between them. Germline CDR1 and CDR2: SGHNT and YENEEA. The chain's CDR3 is CASSLVGGEGTEAFF. The CDR3 DNA follows: TGTGCCAGCAGCTTAGTAGGCGGGGAGGGGACTGAAGCTTTCTTT.

The chain uses TRBV11-2 and TRBJ1-1, with 7 bases lining up with TRBD1. The trim removed 4 bases at V and 4 bases at J, leaving 9 bases unmatched. This CDR3 is 15 amino acids long. The germline V gene encodes CDR1 SGHAT and CDR2 FQNNGV. The CDR3, as DNA: TGTGCCAGCAGCTCCGGACAGGCGACGGGCACTGAAGCTTTCTTT. Amino acids: CASSSGQATGTEAFF.

The chain uses TRBV7-7 and TRBJ2-2; 7 bases match TRBD1. Germline-derived CDR1 and CDR2 are SSHAT and FNYEAQ (reference sequence). The trim removed 5 bases at V and 6 bases at J, leaving 6 bases unmatched. The CDR3 length is 14 residues. The CDR3 loop reads CASSVDRVPGELFF. The CDR3 DNA follows: TGTGCCAGCAGCGTCGACAGGGTCCCCGGGGAGCTGTTTTTT.

Only a few counts were recorded for this clone. The chain is built from TRBV6-4 and TRBJ1-2; 7 nucleotides align to TRBD1. V dropped 8 bases and J dropped 8; count of bases not matched to a gene: 8. CDR1 is MRHNA, CDR2 SNTAGT, per germline. The CDR3 has 12 amino acids. The CDR3 region has the DNA TGTGCCAGCGGGAGACAGGGAAAGGGCTACACCTTC. This gives the protein CASGRQGKGYTF.

The chain carries TRBV7-8 and TRBJ1-2, with 7 bases aligning to TRBD1. V dropped 6 bases and J dropped 8; count of bases not matched to a gene: 6. CDR1 and CDR2 (germline): SGHVS, FQNEAQ. The CDR3 totals 12 residues. The CDR3 nucleotides read TGTGCCAGCAGGAACGACAGGGTCGGCTACACCTTC. This sequence encodes CASRNDRVGYTF.

V gene TRBV2 combines with J gene TRBJ1-2; possible D gene TRBD1, 6 bases. Germline V lookup: CDR1 SNHLY, CDR2 FYNNEI. V lost 5 bases and J 8 bases, leaving 12 bases between the germline ends. This CDR3 has 12 residues. CDR3 bases: TGTGCCAGCAGTTATGGCGGGGGCGGCTACACCTTC. The encoded protein is CASSYGGGGYTF. Filled out from reference TRBV2 and TRBJ1-2, the complete variable domain reads EPEVTQTPSHQVTQMGQEVILRCVPISNHLYFYWYRQILGQKVEFLVSFYNNEISEKSEIFDDQFSVERPDGSNFTLKIRSTKLEDSAMYFCASSYGGGGYTFGSGTRLTVV.

This clone has more than one count but fewer than ten. V usage is TRBV30 and J usage is TRBJ2-3; D is unclear. V shed 3 bases and J shed 3 bases, with 7 bases lying between them. The V gene's germline CDR1 is GTSNPN and CDR2 SVGIG (reference sequence). This CDR3 spans 12 amino acids. The CDR3 protein is CAWSPPTDTQYF. The CDR3 DNA is TGTGCCTGGAGCCCCCCGACAGATACGCAGTATTTT.

The J gene is TRBJ1-6, the V gene TRBV3-1 (or the pseudogene TRBV3-2); 9 nucleotides align to TRBD1. This CDR3 spans 15 amino acids. Germline V gene lookup returns CDR1 LGHDT and CDR2 YNNKEL (reference sequence). V dropped 0 bases and J dropped 11; count of bases not matched to a gene: 5. DNA of the CDR3: TGTGCCAGCAGCCAAGACGGGACAGGGTGGGCACCCCTCCACTTT. It translates to CASSQDGTGWAPLHF.

This clone was counted between two and nine times. The chain links TRBV7-2 to TRBJ1-5, with TRBD1 identical over 7 bases. There are 15 residues in the CDR3. V lost 1 base to trimming and J lost 6 bases; unmatched junction nucleotides: 6. Germline CDR1 is SGHTA and CDR2 is FQGNSA. CDR3 sequence reads: CASSLVGTDPQPQHF. The CDR3 DNA reads as TGTGCCAGCAGCTTAGTCGGGACAGATCCTCAGCCCCAGCATTTT.

In nucleotides, the CDR3 is TGTGCCATCAGCCAACTAGCGGGGGAGAATGAGCAGTTCTTC. It translates to CAISQLAGENEQFF. The chain couples TRBV10-3 to TRBJ2-1; TRBD2 matches 11 bases. This CDR3 has 14 amino acids. Unmatched junction bases numbered 5, after V lost 6 bases and J lost 7 bases. Germline V lookup: CDR1 ENHRY, CDR2 SYGVKD.

This clone has more than one count but fewer than ten. V and J are TRBV5-5 and TRBJ1-2; D remains unclear. CDR1 is SGHKS, CDR2 YYEKEE, per germline (reference sequence). CDR3 length: 15 amino acids. Trimming pared 4 bases from V and 0 bases from J, leaving 13 bases between. The CDR3 DNA is TGTGCCAGCAGCCTAACCGGGTCCTCTAACTATGGCTACACCTTC. Encoded protein: CASSLTGSSNYGYTF.

The J gene is TRBJ2-7, the V gene TRBV10-3; 8 nucleotides align to TRBD2. Trimming took 10 bases from V and 2 from J; bases not matched to a gene: 13. Per germline, CDR1 ENHRY and CDR2 SYGVKD. The CDR3 spans 15 residues. The CDR3 is CATLERAGGPYEQYF. CDR3 nucleotides: TGTGCCACCCTGGAAAGGGCGGGGGGCCCCTACGAGCAGTACTTC.

The chain uses TRBV5-1 and TRBJ2-7; 8 nucleotides match TRBD1. Germline values: CDR1 SGHRS, CDR2 YFSETQ. V dropped 6 bases and J dropped 0; count of bases not matched to a gene: 5. The CDR3 spans 14 residues. In DNA form, the CDR3 reads TGCGCCAGCAAGCCCGACAGGGGCTCCTACGAGCAGTACTTC. Protein sequence: CASKPDRGSYEQYF.

This sequence joins TRBV5-6 and TRBJ1-6, with 8 bases lining up with TRBD1. This CDR3 contains 15 residues. V lost 4 bases and J lost 4; bases outside the gene matches: 4. The V gene's germline CDR1 is SGHDT and CDR2 YYEEEE. The CDR3 sequence: CASSLRDRYNSPLHF. The CDR3 DNA is TGTGCCAGCAGCCTAAGGGACAGGTATAATTCACCCCTCCACTTT.

The gene calls are TRBV30 and TRBJ2-1; 8 bases line up with TRBD1. V lost 0 bases and J lost 9; bases outside the gene matches: 4. The CDR3 covers 13 residues. Germline CDR1 reads GTSNPN; CDR2 reads SVGIG (reference sequence). CDR3 amino acids: CAWSVRGQGEQFF. The CDR3 DNA follows: TGTGCCTGGAGTGTCAGGGGGCAGGGTGAGCAGTTCTTC.

J is TRBJ1-6 and V is TRBV25-1; D uncertain. Deletions cut 3 bases from V and 6 bases from J, with 9 bases between. CDR3 length: 14 residues. Germline loops: CDR1 MGHDK, CDR2 SYGVNS. CDR3 sequence reads: CASSETGFNSPLHF. The CDR3 DNA reads TGTGCCAGCAGTGAGACGGGATTTAATTCACCCCTCCACTTT.

The CDR3 loop reads CASRGQGDTEAFF. DNA for the CDR3: TGTGCCAGCAGGGGACAGGGCGATACTGAAGCTTTCTTT. The chain links TRBV2 to TRBJ1-1; 9 positions match TRBD1. V lost 6 bases to trimming and J lost 5 bases; unmatched junction nucleotides: 4. CDR1 SNHLY and CDR2 FYNNEI come from the germline V gene. The CDR3 runs 13 residues.